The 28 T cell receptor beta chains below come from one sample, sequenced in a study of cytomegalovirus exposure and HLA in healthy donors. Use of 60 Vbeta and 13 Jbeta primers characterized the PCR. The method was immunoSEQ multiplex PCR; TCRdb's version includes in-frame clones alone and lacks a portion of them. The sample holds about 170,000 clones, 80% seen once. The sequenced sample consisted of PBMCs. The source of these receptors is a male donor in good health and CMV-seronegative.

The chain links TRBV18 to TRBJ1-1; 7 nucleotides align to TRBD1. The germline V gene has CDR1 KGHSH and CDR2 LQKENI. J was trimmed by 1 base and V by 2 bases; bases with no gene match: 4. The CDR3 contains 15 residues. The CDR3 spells CASSPSHRGNTEAFF. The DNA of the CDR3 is TGTGCCAGCTCACCATCCCACAGGGGGAACACTGAAGCTTTCTTT.

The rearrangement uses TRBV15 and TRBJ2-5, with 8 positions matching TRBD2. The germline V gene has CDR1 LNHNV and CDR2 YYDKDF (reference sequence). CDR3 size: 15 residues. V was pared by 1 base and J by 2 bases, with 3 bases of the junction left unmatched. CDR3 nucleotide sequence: TGTGCCACCAGCAGAGGACGGGGGGGACAAGAGACCCAGTACTTC. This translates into CATSRGRGGQETQYF.

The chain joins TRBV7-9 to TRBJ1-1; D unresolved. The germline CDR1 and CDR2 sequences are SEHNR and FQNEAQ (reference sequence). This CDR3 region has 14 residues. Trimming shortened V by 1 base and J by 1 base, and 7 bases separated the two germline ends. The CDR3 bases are TGTGCCAGCAGCTTAGATCTCGGGAACACTGAAGCTTTCTTT. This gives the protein CASSLDLGNTEAFF.

The CDR3 DNA reads TGTGCCAGCAGTTTAAAAGTCGGGACAGGTATCTACGAGCAGTACTTC. This encodes CASSLKVGTGIYEQYF. This chain links TRBV27 with TRBJ2-7; TRBD1 aligns across 8 bases. The V segment lost 2 bases and the J segment 3 bases; nucleotides outside the gene matches: 9. Germline CDR1 reads MNHEY; CDR2 reads SMNVEV (reference sequence). The CDR3 covers 16 residues.

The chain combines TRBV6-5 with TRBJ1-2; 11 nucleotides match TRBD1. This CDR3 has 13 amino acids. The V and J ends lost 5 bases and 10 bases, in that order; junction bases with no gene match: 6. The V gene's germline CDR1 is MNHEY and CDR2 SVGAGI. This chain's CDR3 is CASSEGQGVAYTF. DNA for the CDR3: TGTGCCAGCAGTGAGGGACAGGGGGTTGCCTACACCTTC.

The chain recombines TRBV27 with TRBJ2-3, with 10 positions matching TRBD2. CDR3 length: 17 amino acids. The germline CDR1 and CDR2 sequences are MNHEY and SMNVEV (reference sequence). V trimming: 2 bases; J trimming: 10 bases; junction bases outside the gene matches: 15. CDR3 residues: CASSLPHLSGGALAQYF. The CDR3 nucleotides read TGTGCCAGCAGTTTACCCCACCTGAGCGGGGGGGCGTTGGCGCAGTATTTT.

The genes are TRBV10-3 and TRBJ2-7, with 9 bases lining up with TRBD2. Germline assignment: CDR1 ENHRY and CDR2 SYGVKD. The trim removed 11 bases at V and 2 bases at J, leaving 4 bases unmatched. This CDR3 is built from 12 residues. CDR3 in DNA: TGTGCCGCGGGGGGGGGCCCCTACGAGCAGTACTTC. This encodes CAAGGGPYEQYF.

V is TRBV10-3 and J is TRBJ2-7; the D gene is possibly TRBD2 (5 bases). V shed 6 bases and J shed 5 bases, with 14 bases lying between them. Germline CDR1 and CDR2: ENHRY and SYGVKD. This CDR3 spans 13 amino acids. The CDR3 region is CAISEDMRDEQYF. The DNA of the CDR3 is TGTGCCATCAGCGAGGATATGAGGGACGAGCAGTACTTC.

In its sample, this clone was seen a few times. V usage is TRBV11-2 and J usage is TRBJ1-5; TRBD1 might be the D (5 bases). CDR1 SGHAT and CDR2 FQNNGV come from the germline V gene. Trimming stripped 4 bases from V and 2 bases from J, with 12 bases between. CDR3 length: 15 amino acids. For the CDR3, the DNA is TGTGCCAGCAGCTCCCAGGGTACGGGCAATCAGCCCCAGCATTTT. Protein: CASSSQGTGNQPQHF.

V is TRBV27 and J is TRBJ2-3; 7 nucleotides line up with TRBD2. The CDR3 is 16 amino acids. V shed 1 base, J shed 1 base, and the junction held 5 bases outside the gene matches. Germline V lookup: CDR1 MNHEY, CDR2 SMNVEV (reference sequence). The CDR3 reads CASSLLPSGGTDTQYF. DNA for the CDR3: TGTGCCAGCAGTTTATTACCCAGCGGGGGCACAGATACGCAGTATTTT.

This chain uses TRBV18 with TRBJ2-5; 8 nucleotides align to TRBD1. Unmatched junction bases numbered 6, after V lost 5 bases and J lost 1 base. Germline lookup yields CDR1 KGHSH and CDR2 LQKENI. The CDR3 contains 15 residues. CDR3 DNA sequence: TGTGCCAGCTCAACACTGGACAGGGCCCAAGAGACCCAGTACTTC. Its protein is CASSTLDRAQETQYF.

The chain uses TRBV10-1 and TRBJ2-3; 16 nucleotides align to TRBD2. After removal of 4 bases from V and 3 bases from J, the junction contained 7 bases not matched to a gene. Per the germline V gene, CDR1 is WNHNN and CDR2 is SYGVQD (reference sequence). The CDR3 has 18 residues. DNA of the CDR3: TGCGCCAGCAGTGCTGGGACTAGCGGGGGGGCCTTGACAGATACGCAGTATTTT. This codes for CASSAGTSGGALTDTQYF.

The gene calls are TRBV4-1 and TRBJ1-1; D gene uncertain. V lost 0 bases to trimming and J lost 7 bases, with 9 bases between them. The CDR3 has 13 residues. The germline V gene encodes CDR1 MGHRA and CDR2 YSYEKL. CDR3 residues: CASSQEMRGEAFF. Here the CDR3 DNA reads TGCGCCAGCAGCCAAGAGATGCGTGGTGAAGCTTTCTTT.

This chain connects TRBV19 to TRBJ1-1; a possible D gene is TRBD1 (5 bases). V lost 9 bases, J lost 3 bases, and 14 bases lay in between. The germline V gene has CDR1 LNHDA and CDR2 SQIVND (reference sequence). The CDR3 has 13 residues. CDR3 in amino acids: CARETGYDTEAFF. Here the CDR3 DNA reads TGTGCCAGGGAAACAGGATACGACACTGAAGCTTTCTTT.

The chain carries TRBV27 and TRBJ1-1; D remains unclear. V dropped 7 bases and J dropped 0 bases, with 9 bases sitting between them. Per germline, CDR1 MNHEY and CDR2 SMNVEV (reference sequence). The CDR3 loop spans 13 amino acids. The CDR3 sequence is CASKGAVNTEAFF. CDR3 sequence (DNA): TGTGCCAGCAAGGGAGCAGTGAACACTGAAGCTTTCTTT.

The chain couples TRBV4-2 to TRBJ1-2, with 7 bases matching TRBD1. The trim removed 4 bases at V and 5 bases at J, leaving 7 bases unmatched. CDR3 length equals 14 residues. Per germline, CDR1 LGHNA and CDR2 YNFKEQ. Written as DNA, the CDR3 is TGTGCCAGCAGCCGGGGGCAACAGGGGTATGGCTACACCTTC. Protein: CASSRGQQGYGYTF.

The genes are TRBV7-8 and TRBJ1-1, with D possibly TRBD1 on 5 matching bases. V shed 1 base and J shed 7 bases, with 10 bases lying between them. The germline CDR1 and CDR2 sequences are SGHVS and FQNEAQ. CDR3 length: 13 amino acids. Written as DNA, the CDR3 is TGTGCCAGCAGCTTAGGGGAGGGGTTTGAAGCTTTCTTT. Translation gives CASSLGEGFEAFF.

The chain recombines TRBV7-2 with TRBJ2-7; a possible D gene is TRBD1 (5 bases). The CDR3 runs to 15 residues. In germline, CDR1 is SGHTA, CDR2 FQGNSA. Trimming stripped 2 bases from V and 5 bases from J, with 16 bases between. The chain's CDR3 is CASSLRAQGIHEQYF. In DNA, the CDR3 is TGTGCCAGCAGCTTAAGAGCCCAGGGTATACACGAGCAGTACTTC.

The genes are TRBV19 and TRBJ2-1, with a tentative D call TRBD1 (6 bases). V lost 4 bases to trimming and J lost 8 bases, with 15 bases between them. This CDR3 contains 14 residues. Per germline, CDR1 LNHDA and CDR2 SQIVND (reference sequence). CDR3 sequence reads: CASSTQARGYEQFF. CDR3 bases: TGTGCCAGTAGTACCCAGGCCAGGGGCTATGAGCAGTTCTTC. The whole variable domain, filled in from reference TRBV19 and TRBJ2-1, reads DGGITQSPKYLFRKEGQNVTLSCEQNLNHDAMYWYRQDPGQGLRLIYYSQIVNDFQKGDIAEGYSVSREKKESFPLTVTSAQKNPTAFYLCASSTQARGYEQFFGPGTRLTVL.

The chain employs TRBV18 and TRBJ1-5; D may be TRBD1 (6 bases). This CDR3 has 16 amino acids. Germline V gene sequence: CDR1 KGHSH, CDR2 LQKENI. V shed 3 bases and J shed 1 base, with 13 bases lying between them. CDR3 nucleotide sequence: TGTGCCAGCTCACCGCTAACAGGGTCCAGCAATCAGCCCCAGCATTTT. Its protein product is CASSPLTGSSNQPQHF.

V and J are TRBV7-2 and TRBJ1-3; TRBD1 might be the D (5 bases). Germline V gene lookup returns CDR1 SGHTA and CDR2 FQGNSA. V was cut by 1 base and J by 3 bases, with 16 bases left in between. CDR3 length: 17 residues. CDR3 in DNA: TGTGCCAGCAGCTTAGGGGGGGGAAACAGCCTTGGAAACACCATATATTTT. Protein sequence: CASSLGGGNSLGNTIYF.

CDR3 sequence (DNA): TGTGCCAGCAGCGAGGGACACGGATTTTCCTACGAGCAGTACTTC. Translation: CASSEGHGFSYEQYF. The chain links TRBV6-5 to TRBJ2-7; D is possibly TRBD1 (6 bases). Germline CDR1 MNHEY, CDR2 SVGAGI. The V end lost 6 bases, the J end lost 1 base, and 16 bases lay between the germline ends. This CDR3 comprises 15 residues.

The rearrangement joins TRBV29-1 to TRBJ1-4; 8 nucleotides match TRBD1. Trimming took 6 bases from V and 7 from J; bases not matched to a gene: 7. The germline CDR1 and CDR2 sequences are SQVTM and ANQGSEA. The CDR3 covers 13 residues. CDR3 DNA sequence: TGCAGCGTCCGGACAGGGTACAGTGAAAAACTGTTTTTT. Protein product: CSVRTGYSEKLFF.

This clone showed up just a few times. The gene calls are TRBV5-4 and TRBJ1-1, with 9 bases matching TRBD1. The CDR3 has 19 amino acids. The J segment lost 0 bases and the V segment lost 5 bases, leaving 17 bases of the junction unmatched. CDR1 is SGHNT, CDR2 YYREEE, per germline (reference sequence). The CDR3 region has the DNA TGTGCCAGCAGACCGTACAGGGGGCATTGGGGTAACATGAACACTGAAGCTTTCTTT. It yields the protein CASRPYRGHWGNMNTEAFF.

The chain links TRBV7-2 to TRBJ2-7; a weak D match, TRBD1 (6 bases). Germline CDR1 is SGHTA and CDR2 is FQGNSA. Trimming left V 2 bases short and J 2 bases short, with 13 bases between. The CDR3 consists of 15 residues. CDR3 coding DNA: TGTGCCAGCAGCTTATACCCACAGGGCCCCTACGAGCAGTACTTC. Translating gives CASSLYPQGPYEQYF.

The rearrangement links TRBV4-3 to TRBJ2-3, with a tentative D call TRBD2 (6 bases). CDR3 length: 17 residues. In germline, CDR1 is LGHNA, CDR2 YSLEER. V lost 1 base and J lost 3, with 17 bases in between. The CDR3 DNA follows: TGCGCCAGCAGCCAAGGAATTTCGGGGGTCGGGACAGATACGCAGTATTTT. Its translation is CASSQGISGVGTDTQYF.

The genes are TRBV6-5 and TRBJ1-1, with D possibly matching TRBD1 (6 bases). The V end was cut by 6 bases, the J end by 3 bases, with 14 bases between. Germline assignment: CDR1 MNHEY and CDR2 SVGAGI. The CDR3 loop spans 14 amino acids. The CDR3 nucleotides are TGTGCCAGCAGCCCCACAGGGACCGACACTGAAGCTTTCTTT. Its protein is CASSPTGTDTEAFF.

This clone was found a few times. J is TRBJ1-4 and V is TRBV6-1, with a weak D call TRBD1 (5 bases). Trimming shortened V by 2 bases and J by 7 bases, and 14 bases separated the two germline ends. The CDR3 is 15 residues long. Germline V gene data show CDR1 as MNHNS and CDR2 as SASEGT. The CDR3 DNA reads TGTGCCAGCAGTGAACAGGTGGGGCAGGGTGAAAAACTGTTTTTT. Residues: CASSEQVGQGEKLFF.